These T cell receptor beta chains were read from a single sample in a study of Graves' ophthalmopathy and Graves' hyperthyroidism. TCRdb analysed the multiplex PCR reads with MiXCR anew, one entry per CDR3 protein. The table shows roughly 500,000 distinct CDR3 sequences, with about 15% occurring only once. Material: blood. The receptors here all came from a woman in her 30s with Graves' ophthalmopathy. CDR3s include the opening cysteine and the closing phenylalanine or tryptophan. A D gene is named only where the DNA matches it firmly. Clone sizes are given selectively: once, few, many, or a class where the clone is expanded.

CDR3	DNA	size	J	D	V
CASSEYHASREEQYF	TGTGCCAGCAGTGAATATCACGCCTCCCGGGAAGAGCAGTACTTC	many	TRBJ2-7	-	TRBV25-1
CASSWIGGSNQPQHF	TGTGCCAGCAGTTGGATTGGGGGTAGCAATCAGCCCCAGCATTTT	many	TRBJ1-5	-	TRBV28
CATNRLSSGNTIYF	TGTGCCACAAACAGGCTGAGCTCTGGAAACACCATATATTTT	once	TRBJ1-3	-	TRBV12-3/TRBV12-4
CASSQDILGTRIYGYTF	TGCGCCAGCAGCCAAGATATATTAGGGACAAGGATCTATGGCTACACCTTC	-	TRBJ1-2	-	TRBV4-1
CSARPRVVGGGYTF	TGCAGTGCTAGACCCAGGGTTGTCGGCGGGGGCTACACCTTC	many	TRBJ1-2	-	TRBV20-1
CASTLDVNYGYTF	TGTGCCAGCACCTTGGACGTCAACTATGGCTACACCTTC	many	TRBJ1-2	-	TRBV12-3/TRBV12-4
CASSVSPLRNWDRGYEQYF	TGTGCCAGCAGTGTCTCGCCCCTCAGGAACTGGGACAGGGGCTACGAGCAGTACTTC	many	TRBJ2-7	TRBD1	TRBV2
CASSPGRSGANVLTF	TGTGCCAGTAGTCCAGGGCGCTCTGGGGCCAACGTCCTGACTTTC	many	TRBJ2-6	-	TRBV19
CASSRSRGGVLQEGQYF	TGTGCCAGCAGTCGTTCACGCGGGGGGGTCCTTCAAGAGGGCCAGTACTTC	once	TRBJ2-5	TRBD2	TRBV6-2/TRBV6-3
CASSPPRNTQETQYF	TGTGCCAGCAGTCCCCCTCGGAACACCCAAGAGACCCAGTACTTC	many	TRBJ2-5	-	TRBV6-5
CASSNPGSGQPQHF	TGTGCCAGCAGTAATCCAGGGAGTGGTCAGCCCCAGCATTTT	many	TRBJ1-5	-	TRBV6-1
CASSSGPWDSYTF	TGTGCCAGCAGCTCCGGGCCCTGGGACAGCTACACCTTC	many	TRBJ1-2	-	TRBV7-2
CAISGLLAGAWEQYF	TGTGCCATCAGTGGCTTACTAGCGGGGGCTTGGGAGCAGTACTTC	many	TRBJ2-7	TRBD2	TRBV10-3
CSARDQGGNTEAFF	TGCAGTGCTAGAGATCAAGGAGGGAACACTGAAGCTTTCTTT	-	TRBJ1-1	-	TRBV20-1
CASSHVGGAFF	TGTGCCAGCAGCCATGTAGGGGGAGCTTTCTTT	-	TRBJ1-1	-	TRBV3-1
CASSVETGPYEQYF	TGTGCCAGCAGTGTAGAGACAGGACCTTACGAGCAGTACTTC	many	TRBJ2-7	-	TRBV6-1
CATSDSVYGNGYTF	TGTGCCACCAGTGATTCTGTGTATGGGAATGGCTACACCTTC	once	TRBJ1-2	-	TRBV24-1
CASSLSVGSGPKNTEAFF	TGTGCCAGCAGTTTATCCGTCGGAAGTGGGCCTAAGAACACTGAAGCTTTCTTT	many	TRBJ1-1	-	TRBV12-3/TRBV12-4
CASSYGDPGREQYF	TGTGCCAGCAGTTATGGGGACCCAGGACGGGAGCAGTACTTC	-	TRBJ2-7	-	TRBV6-5
CASSQITYEQYF	TGTGCCAGCAGCCAAATTACATACGAGCAGTACTTC	many	TRBJ2-7	-	TRBV5-6
CASSESWAVANYGYTF	TGTGCCAGCAGTGAATCGTGGGCTGTTGCGAACTATGGCTACACCTTC	-	TRBJ1-2	-	TRBV6-1
CASTFGARGPLYQPQHF	TGTGCCAGCACTTTTGGGGCCCGGGGACCCCTTTATCAGCCCCAGCATTTT	many	TRBJ1-5	-	TRBV28
CSSSSRETQYF	TGCAGTTCCTCCTCGCGAGAGACCCAGTACTTC	-	TRBJ2-5	-	TRBV20-1
CASSMGRDIRETQYF	TGTGCCAGTAGTATGGGAAGGGACATCAGAGAGACCCAGTACTTC	many	TRBJ2-5	-	TRBV19
CGWGGGAHKNIQYF	TGCGGTTGGGGAGGGGGCGCGCACAAAAACATTCAGTACTTC	many	TRBJ2-4	-	TRBV29-1
CASSIRGGETQYF	TGTGCCAGCAGCATCCGCGGGGGGGAGACCCAGTACTTC	many	TRBJ2-5	TRBD2	TRBV11-3
CSARDSRYGYEQYF	TGCAGTGCTAGAGACAGCCGCTACGGATACGAGCAGTACTTC	-	TRBJ2-7	-	TRBV20-1
CASSHVDRGYTEAFF	TGTGCCAGCAGCCATGTTGACAGGGGTTACACTGAAGCTTTCTTT	-	TRBJ1-1	TRBD1	TRBV7-2
CASSPLAGTGGNEQFF	TGTGCCAGCAGTCCCCTCGCCGGGACAGGGGGGAATGAGCAGTTCTTC	-	TRBJ2-1	TRBD1	TRBV12-3/TRBV12-4
CASSLVSPNTEAFF	TGTGCCAGCAGCTTAGTTTCCCCGAACACTGAAGCTTTCTTT	many	TRBJ1-1	-	TRBV7-8
CASSEEGLHNSPLHF	TGTGCCAGCAGCGAGGAAGGGCTCCACAATTCACCCCTCCACTTT	many	TRBJ1-6	-	TRBV6-1
CASSQAQNREFGTQYF	TGCGCCAGCAGCCAAGCTCAAAACAGGGAGTTCGGGACCCAGTACTTC	few	TRBJ2-5	-	TRBV4-1
CTSPGPTGAKYF	TGCACCTCGCCGGGGCCCACGGGGGCCAAGTACTTC	-	TRBJ2-5	-	TRBV20-1
CASSELGARDTEAFF	TGTGCCAGCAGTGAACTGGGGGCTCGGGACACTGAAGCTTTCTTT	many	TRBJ1-1	-	TRBV6-1
CSVEDRDYGYTF	TGCAGCGTTGAGGACAGGGACTATGGCTACACCTTC	many	TRBJ1-2	TRBD1	TRBV29-1
CASSGLRGRYEQYF	TGTGCCAGCAGTGGGCTCAGGGGCCGCTACGAGCAGTACTTC	-	TRBJ2-7	-	TRBV6-1
CATTGGPGLAVGPYEQYF	TGTGCCACCACGGGAGGTCCGGGACTAGCGGTTGGTCCCTACGAGCAGTACTTC	-	TRBJ2-7	TRBD2	TRBV24-1
CSARPGQGAQETQYF	TGCAGTGCTAGACCGGGACAGGGAGCCCAAGAGACCCAGTACTTC	many	TRBJ2-5	TRBD1	TRBV20-1
CASSYLRTGELFF	TGTGCCAGCAGTTATTTAAGGACCGGGGAGCTGTTTTTT	many	TRBJ2-2	-	TRBV6-5
CASSPSGTPNLAKNIQYF	TGTGCCAGCTCACCATCCGGGACTCCCAACCTAGCCAAAAACATTCAGTACTTC	few	TRBJ2-4	-	TRBV18
CASKTEDENIKYF	TGTGCCAGCAAAACCGAGGACGAAAACATTAAGTACTTC	-	TRBJ2-4	-	TRBV6-2/TRBV6-3
CASRGTATYEQYF	TGTGCCAGCAGAGGTACTGCGACTTACGAGCAGTACTTC	many	TRBJ2-7	-	TRBV14
CASSADGQETQYF	TGCGCCAGCAGCGCGGACGGACAAGAGACCCAGTACTTC	many	TRBJ2-5	-	TRBV5-1
CSAGPTSVATGELFF	TGCAGTGCTGGACCGACTAGCGTGGCCACCGGGGAGCTGTTTTTT	many	TRBJ2-2	TRBD2	TRBV20-1
CASSRQGAMNTEAFF	TGTGCCAGCAGCCGACAGGGGGCTATGAACACTGAAGCTTTCTTT	once	TRBJ1-1	TRBD1	TRBV12-3/TRBV12-4
CASRGGGQGNQPQHF	TGTGCCAGCAGGGGCGGTGGGCAGGGGAATCAGCCCCAGCATTTT	many	TRBJ1-5	-	TRBV6-1
CASSFFSGNTIYF	TGTGCCAGCAGTTTCTTCTCTGGAAACACCATATATTTT	many	TRBJ1-3	-	TRBV12-3/TRBV12-4
CATSGTGWSSPLHF	TGTGCCACCAGCGGGACAGGGTGGAGTTCACCCCTCCACTTT	many	TRBJ1-6	TRBD1	TRBV15
CAWSVGDGGMNTEAFF	TGTGCCTGGAGTGTGGGGGATGGTGGGATGAACACTGAAGCTTTCTTT	many	TRBJ1-1	-	TRBV30